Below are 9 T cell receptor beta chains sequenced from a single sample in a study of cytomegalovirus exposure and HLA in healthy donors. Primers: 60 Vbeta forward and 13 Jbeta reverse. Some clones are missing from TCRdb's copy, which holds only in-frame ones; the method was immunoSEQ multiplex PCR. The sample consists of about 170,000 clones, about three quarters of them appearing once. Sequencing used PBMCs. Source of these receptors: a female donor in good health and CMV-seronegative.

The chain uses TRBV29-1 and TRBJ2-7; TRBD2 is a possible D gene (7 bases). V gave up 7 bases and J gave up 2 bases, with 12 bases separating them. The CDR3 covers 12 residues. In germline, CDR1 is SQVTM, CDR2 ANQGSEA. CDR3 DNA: TGCAGCGCCGGGGAGGGGGCCTACGAGCAGTACTTC. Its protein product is CSAGEGAYEQYF.

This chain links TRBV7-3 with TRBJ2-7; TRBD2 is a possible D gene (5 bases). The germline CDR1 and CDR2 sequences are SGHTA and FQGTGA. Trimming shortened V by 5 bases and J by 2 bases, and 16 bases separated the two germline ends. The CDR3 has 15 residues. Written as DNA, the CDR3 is TGTGCCAGCAGCGCCAGCTCCGGGATCCCCTACGAGCAGTACTTC. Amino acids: CASSASSGIPYEQYF.

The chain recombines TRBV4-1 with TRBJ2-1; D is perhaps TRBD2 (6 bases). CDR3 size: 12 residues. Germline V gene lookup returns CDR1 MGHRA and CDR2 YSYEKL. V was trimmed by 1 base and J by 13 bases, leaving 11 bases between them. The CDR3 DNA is TGCGCCAGCAGCCAAGGGGGAGGCGTACAGTTCTTC. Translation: CASSQGGGVQFF.

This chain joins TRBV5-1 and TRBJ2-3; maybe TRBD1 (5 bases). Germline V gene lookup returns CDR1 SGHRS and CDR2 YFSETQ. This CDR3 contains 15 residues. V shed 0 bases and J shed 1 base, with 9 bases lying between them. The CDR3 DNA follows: TGCGCCAGCAGCTTGGAAGGGGCCGGCACAGATACGCAGTATTTT. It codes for CASSLEGAGTDTQYF.

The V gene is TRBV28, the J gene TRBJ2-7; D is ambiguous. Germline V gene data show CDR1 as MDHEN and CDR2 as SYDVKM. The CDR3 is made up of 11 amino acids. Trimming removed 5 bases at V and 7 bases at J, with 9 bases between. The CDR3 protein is CASSRPGEQYF. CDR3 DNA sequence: TGTGCCAGCAGTCGCCCCGGGGAGCAGTACTTC.

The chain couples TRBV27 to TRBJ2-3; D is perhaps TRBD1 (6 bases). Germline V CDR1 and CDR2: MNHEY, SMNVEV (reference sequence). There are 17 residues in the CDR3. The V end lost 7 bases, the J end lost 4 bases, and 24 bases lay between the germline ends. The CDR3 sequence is CASTGSKDRELADTQYF. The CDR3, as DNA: TGTGCCAGCACTGGATCAAAGGACAGAGAATTGGCAGATACGCAGTATTTT.

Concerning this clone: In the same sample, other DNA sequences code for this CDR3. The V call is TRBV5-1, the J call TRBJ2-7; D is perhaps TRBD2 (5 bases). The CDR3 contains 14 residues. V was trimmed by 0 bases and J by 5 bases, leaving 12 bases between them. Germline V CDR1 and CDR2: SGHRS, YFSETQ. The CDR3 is CASSLDGVFDEQYF. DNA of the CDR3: TGCGCCAGCAGCTTGGACGGGGTTTTCGACGAGCAGTACTTC.

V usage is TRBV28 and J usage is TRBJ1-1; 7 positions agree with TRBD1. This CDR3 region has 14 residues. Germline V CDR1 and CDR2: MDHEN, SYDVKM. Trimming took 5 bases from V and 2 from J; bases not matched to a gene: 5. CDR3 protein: CASSERTGNTEAFF. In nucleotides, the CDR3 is TGTGCCAGCAGTGAGAGGACAGGAAACACTGAAGCTTTCTTT.

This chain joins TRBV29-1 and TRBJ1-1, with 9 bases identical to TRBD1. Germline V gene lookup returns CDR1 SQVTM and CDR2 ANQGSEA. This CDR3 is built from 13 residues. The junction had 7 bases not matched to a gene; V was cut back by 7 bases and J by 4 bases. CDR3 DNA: TGCAGCGGACAGGGGGAACGGGGCACTGAAGCTTTCTTT. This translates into CSGQGERGTEAFF.